These 29 T cell receptor beta chains were all obtained from the same sample, sequenced in a study of OX40 agonist ivuxolimab in advanced cancers. Method: immunoSEQ multiplex PCR; TCRdb's copy keeps in-frame clones and lacks some. The table lists 70,000 to 90,000 clones, about 84% of them singletons. The sample here was CD4+ or CD8+ T cells sorted from blood, taken in a trial of the OX40 agonist ivuxolimab. The receptors derive from an adult with an advanced solid tumor such as melanoma, head and neck, liver or kidney cancer.

CDR3 amino acids: CASSPTHPGEKLFF. For the CDR3, the DNA is TGTGCCAGCTCACCCACCCATCCCGGGGAAAAACTGTTTTTT. V is TRBV18 and J is TRBJ1-4; D call uncertain. Looked up from germline, CDR1 is KGHSH and CDR2 is LQKENI. V gave up 3 bases and J gave up 8 bases, with 13 bases separating them. The CDR3 spans 14 residues.

The rearrangement links TRBV6-4 to TRBJ1-1; TRBD1 aligns across 7 bases. J gave up 4 bases and V 6 bases, and 11 bases lay outside the gene matches. The CDR3 is made up of 15 amino acids. Germline V gene data show CDR1 as MRHNA and CDR2 as SNTAGT. CDR3 sequence: CASREQGVLGTEAFF. The CDR3 nucleotides are TGTGCCAGCAGGGAGCAGGGGGTACTGGGCACTGAAGCTTTCTTT.

This chain's CDR3 is CASSLGLDGFYEQYF. Here the CDR3 DNA reads TGTGCCAGCAGCTTGGGTCTGGACGGTTTCTACGAGCAGTACTTC. This sequence joins TRBV5-6 and TRBJ2-7; D gene ambiguous. The germline V gene encodes CDR1 SGHDT and CDR2 YYEEEE. This CDR3 is 15 amino acids long. V was clipped by 0 bases and J by 3 bases, with 13 bases between them. Drawing the rest from reference TRBV5-6 and TRBJ2-7, the complete variable domain is DAGVTQSPTHLIKTRGQQVTLRCSPKSGHDTVSWYQQALGQGPQFIFQYYEEEERQRGNFPDRFSGHQFPNYSSELNVNALLLGDSALYLCASSLGLDGFYEQYFGPGTRLTVT.

The chain recombines TRBV2 with TRBJ1-1, with unresolved D. Deletions cut 8 bases from V and 0 bases from J, with 13 bases between. The CDR3 sequence is 14 residues long. CDR1 SNHLY and CDR2 FYNNEI come from the germline V gene. For the CDR3, the DNA is TGTGCCAGCCTCTGGGTGGGTTTGAACACTGAAGCTTTCTTT. Protein: CASLWVGLNTEAFF.

The V gene is TRBV7-3, the J gene TRBJ2-1; 9 positions match TRBD2. V gave up 2 bases and J gave up 5 bases; unmatched junction bases: 10. The length of the CDR3 is 17 residues. The germline V gene has CDR1 SGHTA and CDR2 FQGTGA. CDR3 amino acids: CASSLSPASGVNNEQFF. DNA for the CDR3: TGTGCCAGCAGCTTATCCCCGGCTAGCGGGGTTAACAATGAGCAGTTCTTC. Using reference TRBV7-3 and TRBJ2-1 for the parts outside the CDR3, the full variable domain is GAGVSQTPSNKVTEKGKYVELRCDPISGHTALYWYRQSLGQGPEFLIYFQGTGAADDSGLPNDRFFAVRPEGSVSTLKIQRTERGDSAVYLCASSLSPASGVNNEQFFGPGTRLTVL.

This chain joins TRBV4-1 and TRBJ1-4; maybe TRBD1 (5 bases). The V end lost 1 base, the J end lost 8 bases, and 32 bases lay between the germline ends. From germline, CDR1 is MGHRA and CDR2 YSYEKL. The CDR3 runs to 21 residues. The CDR3 nucleotides read TGCGCCAGCAGCCAAGTTCTTTCGCAGCCTAGGACAAGTTCCTGGCGGGAAAAACTGTTTTTT. Its translation is CASSQVLSQPRTSSWREKLFF.

This sequence joins TRBV27 and TRBJ2-2; D remains unclear. The CDR3 runs 14 residues. Trimming took off 3 bases at V and 2 bases at J, with 7 bases between the two ends. The germline V gene has CDR1 MNHEY and CDR2 SMNVEV (reference sequence). The DNA of the CDR3 is TGTGCCAGCAGTTTTGGGGTAAACACCGGGGAGCTGTTTTTT. It encodes CASSFGVNTGELFF.

The chain links TRBV9 to TRBJ1-3; D may be TRBD1 (6 bases). The CDR3 length is 15 residues. V shed 0 bases and J shed 7 bases, with 14 bases lying between them. Looked up from germline, CDR1 is SGDLS and CDR2 is YYNGEE. The CDR3: CASSVVGAGGNTIYF. The CDR3 nucleotides read TGTGCCAGCAGCGTAGTGGGGGCTGGGGGCAACACCATATATTTT.

This sequence joins TRBV5-1 and TRBJ1-2; a possible D gene is TRBD1 (5 bases). The CDR3 is 14 amino acids. The ends were cut back, 4 bases at V and 7 bases at J, with 17 bases in the middle. Germline V gives CDR1 SGHRS, CDR2 YFSETQ. CDR3 nucleotides: TGCGCCAGCAGCACAGGTACTTCGGATCGTGGCTACACCTTC. It translates to CASSTGTSDRGYTF.

The rearrangement links TRBV6-5 to TRBJ2-7; 7 nucleotides line up with TRBD1. V lost 3 bases to trimming and J lost 5 bases; unmatched junction nucleotides: 7. This CDR3 region has 14 residues. Germline values: CDR1 MNHEY, CDR2 SVGAGI. CDR3 nucleotide sequence: TGTGCCAGCAGTTATAGCAGGGGGAACGACGAGCAGTACTTC. Its protein product is CASSYSRGNDEQYF.

The chain joins TRBV27 to TRBJ2-1, with 10 bases matching TRBD2. This CDR3 is 16 amino acids long. J was trimmed by 4 bases and V by 4 bases; bases with no gene match: 7. CDR1 and CDR2 (germline): MNHEY, SMNVEV (reference sequence). Written as DNA, the CDR3 is TGTGCCAGCAGTTCCCCTAGCGGGAGAGGGTACAATGAGCAGTTCTTC. Protein: CASSSPSGRGYNEQFF.

The chain is built from TRBV25-1 and TRBJ2-5; 9 bases align to TRBD1. Germline lookup yields CDR1 MGHDK and CDR2 SYGVNS. Trimming at V came to 4 bases and at J to 3 bases, leaving 15 bases not matched to a gene. This CDR3 has 18 amino acids. The CDR3, as DNA: TGTGCCAGCAGTGCCTACCCGCGGGACAGGGACGTCGAAGAGACCCAGTACTTC. It yields the protein CASSAYPRDRDVEETQYF.

J is TRBJ2-5 and V is TRBV6-4; weak D call: TRBD1 (6 bases). The J call may be faulty, since TRBJ2-7 better matches the DNA end. CDR1 is MRHNA, CDR2 SNTAGT, per germline. The CDR3 extends over 21 amino acids. DNA for the CDR3: TGTGCCAGCAGTGACTCGAATGTGGGGGCGTATGCGGGTACGAGCTCCTACGAGCAGTACTTC. As protein: CASSDSNVGAYAGTSSYEQYF.

This clone was seen once. The CDR3, as DNA: TGTGCCAGCTCGTCCCGTCGCCAAGAGACCCAGTACTTC. Amino acid sequence: CASSSRRQETQYF. The chain links TRBV27 to TRBJ2-5, with D unclear. The CDR3 extends over 13 amino acids. Looked up from germline, CDR1 is MNHEY and CDR2 is SMNVEV (reference sequence). The V and J ends lost 8 bases and 1 base respectively, with 11 bases between them.

The chain uses TRBV29-1 and TRBJ1-1, with TRBD1 matching over 8 bases. CDR3 length: 13 amino acids. Germline V lookup: CDR1 SQVTM, CDR2 ANQGSEA. The ends lost 4 bases at V and 0 bases at J; junction bases unmatched: 1. In DNA form, the CDR3 reads TGCAGCGTTGTGGACAGGGTGAACACTGAAGCTTTCTTT. Its translation is CSVVDRVNTEAFF.

A few counts support this clone. The chain combines TRBV5-6 with TRBJ2-5, with 12 bases matching TRBD2. The germline CDR1 and CDR2 sequences are SGHDT and YYEEEE. CDR3 length equals 16 residues. Trimming took 3 bases from V and 4 from J; bases not matched to a gene: 7. The CDR3 DNA follows: TGTGCCAGCAGCTCTAGCGGGAGGGCCTGGGTAGAGACCCAGTACTTC. It specifies CASSSSGRAWVETQYF.

The rearrangement uses TRBV7-2 and TRBJ1-2; TRBD1 is a possible D gene (5 bases). V was pared by 1 base and J by 1 base, with 10 bases between. This CDR3 is built from 15 residues. CDR1 and CDR2 (germline): SGHTA, FQGNSA. The CDR3 bases are TGTGCCAGCAGCTTAGTGGCCCAGGGTAACTATGGCTACACCTTC. It codes for CASSLVAQGNYGYTF.

The rearrangement uses TRBV27 and TRBJ2-3; D may correspond to TRBD1 or TRBD2 (5 bases each). The CDR3 has 16 amino acids. Germline values: CDR1 MNHEY, CDR2 SMNVEV (reference sequence). V lost 3 bases to trimming and J lost 0 bases, with 13 bases between them. CDR3 sequence: CASSLGRITSTDTQYF. The CDR3 bases are TGTGCCAGCAGTTTGGGACGGATTACTAGCACAGATACGCAGTATTTT.

The chain combines TRBV2 with TRBJ2-2; weak D call: TRBD1 (5 bases). V lost 3 bases and J 2 bases, leaving 10 bases between the germline ends. Germline CDR1 is SNHLY and CDR2 is FYNNEI. The CDR3 extends over 15 amino acids. The CDR3 spells CASSDTGANTGELFF. DNA for the CDR3: TGTGCCAGCAGTGATACAGGAGCTAACACCGGGGAGCTGTTTTTT. Together with reference TRBV2 and TRBJ2-2, the CDR3 gives the full variable domain: EPEVTQTPSHQVTQMGQEVILRCVPISNHLYFYWYRQILGQKVEFLVSFYNNEISEKSEIFDDQFSVERPDGSNFTLKIRSTKLEDSAMYFCASSDTGANTGELFFGEGSRLTVL.

As to this clone: Other DNA sequences in this sample translate to the same CDR3. CDR3 nucleotide sequence: TGCGCCAGCAGCTTTCAAGGGAACACTGAAGCTTTCTTT. This encodes CASSFQGNTEAFF. The gene calls are TRBV5-1 and TRBJ1-1, with D hard to call. V lost 2 bases and J 1 base, leaving 6 bases between the germline ends. The CDR3 contains 13 residues. Looked up from germline, CDR1 is SGHRS and CDR2 is YFSETQ.

The gene calls are TRBV19 and TRBJ2-5; possible D gene TRBD1, 5 bases. Germline CDR1 LNHDA, CDR2 SQIVND (reference sequence). The CDR3 length is 14 residues. V was cut by 5 bases and J by 1 base, with 11 bases left in between. CDR3: CASSVSGRQETQYF. For the CDR3, the DNA is TGTGCCAGTAGTGTATCAGGGCGCCAAGAGACCCAGTACTTC. The full variable domain, in which reference TRBV19 and TRBJ2-5 provide the parts outside the CDR3, is DGGITQSPKYLFRKEGQNVTLSCEQNLNHDAMYWYRQDPGQGLRLIYYSQIVNDFQKGDIAEGYSVSREKKESFPLTVTSAQKNPTAFYLCASSVSGRQETQYFGPGTRLLVL.

The V call is TRBV2, the J call TRBJ1-1; 7 positions match TRBD1. Germline CDR1 is SNHLY and CDR2 is FYNNEI. The trim removed 9 bases at V and 3 bases at J, leaving 7 bases unmatched. This CDR3 has 13 amino acids. As DNA, the CDR3 is TGTGCCAGTAACAGGGGAGAGGACACTGAAGCTTTCTTT. Its translation: CASNRGEDTEAFF. Drawing the rest from reference TRBV2 and TRBJ1-1, the complete variable domain is EPEVTQTPSHQVTQMGQEVILRCVPISNHLYFYWYRQILGQKVEFLVSFYNNEISEKSEIFDDQFSVERPDGSNFTLKIRSTKLEDSAMYFCASNRGEDTEAFFGQGTRLTVV.

The chain has TRBV18 and TRBJ1-6, with 11 bases aligning to TRBD1. CDR1 is KGHSH, CDR2 LQKENI, per germline. This CDR3 region has 18 residues. J was trimmed by 6 bases and V by 6 bases; bases with no gene match: 13. DNA for the CDR3: TGTGCCAGCTCGGGACAGGGGGTCGTTCCCGGCGGTAATTCACCCCTCCACTTT. Translation gives CASSGQGVVPGGNSPLHF.

The genes are TRBV18 and TRBJ2-2; TRBD2 matches 11 bases. After removal of 0 bases from V and 1 base from J, the junction contained 1 base not matched to a gene. From germline, CDR1 is KGHSH and CDR2 LQKENI. The CDR3 is 17 residues long. The CDR3: CASSPPGLAGNTGELFF. The CDR3 DNA is TGTGCCAGCTCACCACCAGGACTAGCGGGGAACACCGGGGAGCTGTTTTTT.

With respect to this clone: A far larger clone is one nucleotide away, so this likely arose from a read error. The chain employs TRBV4-2 and TRBJ2-3, with 7 bases that match TRBD1. V trimming: 4 bases; J trimming: 6 bases; junction bases outside the gene matches: 10. Germline V CDR1 and CDR2: LGHNA, YNFKEQ. CDR3 length: 15 amino acids. CDR3 DNA: TGTGCCAGCAGCCCTGAGGGACAGCCTAGGGATACGCAGTATTTT. This translates into CASSPEGQPRDTQYF.

The chain carries TRBV2 and TRBJ1-6; D unclear. CDR3 length: 14 residues. CDR1 and CDR2 (germline): SNHLY, FYNNEI. Trimming took 2 bases from V and 14 from J, leaving 16 bases between them. CDR3 DNA sequence: TGTGCCAGCAGTGAACCCCTAACTCCTAGGACCCTCCACTTT. Its translation is CASSEPLTPRTLHF.

The CDR3 protein is CASSTLGPGWSYEQYF. The CDR3 coding sequence is TGTGCCAGTAGTACCCTGGGGCCCGGGTGGTCCTACGAGCAGTACTTC. The chain carries TRBV19 and TRBJ2-7, with a weak D call TRBD1 (5 bases). The germline V gene has CDR1 LNHDA and CDR2 SQIVND (reference sequence). This CDR3 is 16 amino acids long. V lost 4 bases and J 1 base, leaving 17 bases between the germline ends.

The chain combines TRBV6-1 with TRBJ1-4; D is uncertain. Trimming removed 8 bases at V and 0 bases at J, with 13 bases between. Germline CDR1 and CDR2: MNHNS and SASEGT. The CDR3 totals 15 residues. In DNA form, the CDR3 reads TGTGCCAGCGGAGGGCAACCTTCAACTAATGAAAAACTGTTTTTT. Encoded protein: CASGGQPSTNEKLFF.

Only one count was recorded for this clone. This chain joins TRBV5-6 and TRBJ2-1; D possibly corresponds to TRBD2 (6 bases). Germline-derived CDR1 and CDR2 are SGHDT and YYEEEE. Trimming stripped 2 bases from V and 2 bases from J, with 11 bases between. CDR3 size: 15 residues. The CDR3 protein is CASSLGRGAYNEQFF. The CDR3 nucleotides are TGTGCCAGCAGCTTAGGGCGCGGGGCCTACAATGAGCAGTTCTTC. Based on the CDR3 plus reference TRBV5-6 and TRBJ2-1, the full variable domain is DAGVTQSPTHLIKTRGQQVTLRCSPKSGHDTVSWYQQALGQGPQFIFQYYEEEERQRGNFPDRFSGHQFPNYSSELNVNALLLGDSALYLCASSLGRGAYNEQFFGPGTRLTVL.